The 4 T cell receptor beta chains presented below share a single source sample, sequenced in a study of post-analysis software for immune sequencing data. Overall study results and limits: Patients had higher frequencies than controls of about five TRBV segments, including TRBV5-6, TRBV5-1 and TRBV20-1.

TCR beta libraries were prepared from cDNA with unique molecular identifiers. TCRdb analysed the PCR reads with MiXCR anew, one entry per CDR3 protein. The sample lists 450,000 to 650,000 distinct CDR3 sequences; roughly 40% were seen once. For these TCRs, the target antigens are not known. The sequencing input was blood. The receptors shown here come from a girl under 18 with multiple sclerosis.

The chain combines TRBV4-1 with TRBJ2-3; 8 nucleotides align to TRBD2. The CDR3 contains 15 residues. Germline V gene data show CDR1 as MGHRA and CDR2 as YSYEKL. V lost 4 bases and J lost 5; bases outside the gene matches: 8. CDR3 amino acids: CASSPLLAAVDTQYF. CDR3 sequence (DNA): TGCGCCAGCAGCCCCTTACTAGCGGCCGTAGATACGCAGTATTTT.

This clonotype has more than one count but fewer than ten. The chain joins TRBV5-5 to TRBJ1-2, with D possibly being TRBD1 (5 bases). The CDR3 sequence is 14 residues long. Germline CDR1 and CDR2: SGHKS and YYEKEE (reference sequence). V was pared by 4 bases and J by 1 base, with 11 bases between. CDR3 nucleotides: TGTGCCAGCAGCCCCTGGGACTTTAACTATGGCTACACCTTC. Amino acids: CASSPWDFNYGYTF. The full variable domain, in which reference TRBV5-5 and TRBJ1-2 provide the parts outside the CDR3, is DAGVTQSPTHLIKTRGQQVTLRCSPISGHKSVSWYQQVLGQGPQFIFQYYEKEERGRGNFPDRFSARQFPNYSSELNVNALLLGDSALYLCASSPWDFNYGYTFGSGTRLTVV.

The V call is TRBV5-1, the J call TRBJ2-4; 8 positions agree with TRBD1. Trimming at V came to 5 bases and at J to 0 bases, leaving 4 bases not matched to a gene. This CDR3 has 15 residues. CDR1 and CDR2 (germline): SGHRS, YFSETQ. The chain's CDR3 is CASSPDREAKNIQYF. CDR3 coding DNA: TGCGCCAGCAGTCCGGACAGGGAAGCCAAAAACATTCAGTACTTC.

In its sample, this clonotype was seen many times. The chain employs TRBV29-1 and TRBJ2-7; TRBD1 matches at 7 bases. The CDR3 covers 17 residues. V gave up 5 bases and J gave up 2 bases; unmatched junction bases: 18. Germline values: CDR1 SQVTM, CDR2 ANQGSEA. CDR3 protein: CSVSDPTGATVTYEQYF. The CDR3, as DNA: TGCAGCGTTAGCGACCCTACAGGGGCCACCGTAACCTACGAGCAGTACTTC.